This T cell receptor beta chain came from a study of siplizumab effects on memory and regulatory T cells. Measured with immunoSEQ multiplex PCR; TCRdb has only the in-frame clones, and not every one. The data hold about 100,000 clones, with 94% observed a single time. The CDR3 extends over 14 amino acids. V lost 4 bases to trimming and J lost 1 base, with 13 bases between them. The germline gives CDR1 SQVTM, CDR2 ANQGSEA. The receptor was derived from a human donor in good health. The chain employs TRBV29-1 and TRBJ1-2, with no clear D. Sequencing was performed on Tregs sorted from blood. CDR3 residues: CSVGGFSLNYGYTF. The CDR3 DNA reads as TGCAGCGTTGGGGGTTTCAGCCTTAACTATGGCTACACCTTC.